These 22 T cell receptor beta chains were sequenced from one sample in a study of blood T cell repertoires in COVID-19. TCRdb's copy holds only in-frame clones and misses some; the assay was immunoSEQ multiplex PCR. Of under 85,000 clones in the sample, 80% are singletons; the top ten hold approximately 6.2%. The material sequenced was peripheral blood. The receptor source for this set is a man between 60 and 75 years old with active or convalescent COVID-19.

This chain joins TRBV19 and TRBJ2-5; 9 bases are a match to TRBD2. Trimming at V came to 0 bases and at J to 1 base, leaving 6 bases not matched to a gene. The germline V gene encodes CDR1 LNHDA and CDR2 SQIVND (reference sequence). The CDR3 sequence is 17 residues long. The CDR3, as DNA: TGTGCCAGTAGTATAGATCCAGCGGGAGGATCCCAAGAGACCCAGTACTTC. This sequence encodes CASSIDPAGGSQETQYF. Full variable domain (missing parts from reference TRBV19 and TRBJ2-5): DGGITQSPKYLFRKEGQNVTLSCEQNLNHDAMYWYRQDPGQGLRLIYYSQIVNDFQKGDIAEGYSVSREKKESFPLTVTSAQKNPTAFYLCASSIDPAGGSQETQYFGPGTRLLVL.

Here the CDR3 DNA reads TGTGCCACCAGCAGAGGGGGAGTTCTAGCAGGAGAGACCCAGTACTTC. This sequence encodes CATSRGGVLAGETQYF. This chain joins TRBV15 and TRBJ2-5; tentatively, D is TRBD2 (5 bases). The length of the CDR3 is 16 residues. The V gene's germline CDR1 is LNHNV and CDR2 YYDKDF (reference sequence). V lost 1 base and J lost 4, with 16 bases in between.

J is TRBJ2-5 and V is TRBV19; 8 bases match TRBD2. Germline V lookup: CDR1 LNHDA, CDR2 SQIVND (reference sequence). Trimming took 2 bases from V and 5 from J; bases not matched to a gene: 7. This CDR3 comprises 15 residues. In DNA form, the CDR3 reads TGTGCCAGTAGTATACTAGCGGGTAGCGTGGAGACCCAGTACTTC. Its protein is CASSILAGSVETQYF.

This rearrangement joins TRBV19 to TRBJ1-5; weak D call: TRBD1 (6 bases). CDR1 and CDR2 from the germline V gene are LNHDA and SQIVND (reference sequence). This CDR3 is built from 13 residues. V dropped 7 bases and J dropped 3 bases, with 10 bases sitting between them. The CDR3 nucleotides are TGTGCCAGTACCACAGGGTACAATCAGCCCCAGCATTTT. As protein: CASTTGYNQPQHF. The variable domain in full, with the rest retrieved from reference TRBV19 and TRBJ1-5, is DGGITQSPKYLFRKEGQNVTLSCEQNLNHDAMYWYRQDPGQGLRLIYYSQIVNDFQKGDIAEGYSVSREKKESFPLTVTSAQKNPTAFYLCASTTGYNQPQHFGDGTRLSIL.

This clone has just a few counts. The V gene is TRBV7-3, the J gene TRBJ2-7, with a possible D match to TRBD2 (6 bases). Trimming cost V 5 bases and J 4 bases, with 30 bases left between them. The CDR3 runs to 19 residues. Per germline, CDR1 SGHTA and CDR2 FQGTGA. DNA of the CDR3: TGTGCCAGCAGCCAAAGACGCCCGTCGGGGGATCATTTTCGATACGAGCAGTACTTC. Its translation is CASSQRRPSGDHFRYEQYF.

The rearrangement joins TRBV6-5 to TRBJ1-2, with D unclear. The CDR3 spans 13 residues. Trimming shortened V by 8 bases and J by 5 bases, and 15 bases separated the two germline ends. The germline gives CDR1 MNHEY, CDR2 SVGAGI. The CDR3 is CASRHRQTYGYTF. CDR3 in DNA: TGTGCCAGCCGTCATAGGCAGACATATGGCTACACCTTC.

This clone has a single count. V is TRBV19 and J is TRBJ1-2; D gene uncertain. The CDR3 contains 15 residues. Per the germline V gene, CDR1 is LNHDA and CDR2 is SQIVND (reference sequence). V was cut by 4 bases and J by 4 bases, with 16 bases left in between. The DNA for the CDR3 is TGTGCCAGTAGTACCACCCGAGGAGGTGGCTATGGCTACACCTTC. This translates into CASSTTRGGGYGYTF.

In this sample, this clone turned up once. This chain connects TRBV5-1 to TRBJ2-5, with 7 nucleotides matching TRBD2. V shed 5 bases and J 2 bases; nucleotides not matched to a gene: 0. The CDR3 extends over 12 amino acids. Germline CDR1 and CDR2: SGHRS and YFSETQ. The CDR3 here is CASRRGQETQYF. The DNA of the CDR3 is TGCGCCAGCAGGCGGGGGCAAGAGACCCAGTACTTC. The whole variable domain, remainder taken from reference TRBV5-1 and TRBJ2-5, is KAGVTQTPRYLIKTRGQQVTLSCSPISGHRSVSWYQQTPGQGLQFLFEYFSETQRNKGNFPGRFSGRQFSNSRSEMNVSTLELGDSALYLCASRRGQETQYFGPGTRLLVL.

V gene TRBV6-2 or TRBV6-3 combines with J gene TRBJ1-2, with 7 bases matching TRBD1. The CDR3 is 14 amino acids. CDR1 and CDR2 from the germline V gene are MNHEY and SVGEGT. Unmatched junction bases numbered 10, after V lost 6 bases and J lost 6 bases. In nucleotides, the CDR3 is TGTGCCAGCAGCCACCCTGACAGGGCTGATGGCTACACCTTC. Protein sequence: CASSHPDRADGYTF.

CDR3 in DNA: TGTGCCAGCAGTTTATCGACCCTGTCACTAGCGGGGGGCAATGAGCAGTTCTTC. This codes for CASSLSTLSLAGGNEQFF. This chain joins TRBV27 and TRBJ2-1, with 12 nucleotides matching TRBD2. This CDR3 has 18 amino acids. The J segment lost 6 bases and the V segment lost 0 bases, leaving 9 bases of the junction unmatched. Germline V CDR1 and CDR2: MNHEY, SMNVEV (reference sequence).

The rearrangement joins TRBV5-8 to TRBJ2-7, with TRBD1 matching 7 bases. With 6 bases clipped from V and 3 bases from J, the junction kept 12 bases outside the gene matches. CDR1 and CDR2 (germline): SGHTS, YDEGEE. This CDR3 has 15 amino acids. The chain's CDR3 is CASITGEGAYYEQYF. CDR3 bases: TGTGCCAGCATAACCGGCGAGGGGGCTTACTACGAGCAGTACTTC.

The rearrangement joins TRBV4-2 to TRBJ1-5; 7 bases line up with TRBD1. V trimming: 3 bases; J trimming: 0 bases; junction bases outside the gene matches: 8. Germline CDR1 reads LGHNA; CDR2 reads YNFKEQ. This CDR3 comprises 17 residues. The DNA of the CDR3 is TGTGCCAGCAGCCAGGCCGGGACAGCAAATAGCAATCAGCCCCAGCATTTT. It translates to CASSQAGTANSNQPQHF.

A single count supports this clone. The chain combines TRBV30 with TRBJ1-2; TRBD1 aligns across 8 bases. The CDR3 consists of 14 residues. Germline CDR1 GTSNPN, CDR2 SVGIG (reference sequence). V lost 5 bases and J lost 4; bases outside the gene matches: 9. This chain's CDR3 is CAWEPGGGSYGYTF. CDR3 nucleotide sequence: TGTGCCTGGGAGCCAGGGGGCGGGAGCTATGGCTACACCTTC.

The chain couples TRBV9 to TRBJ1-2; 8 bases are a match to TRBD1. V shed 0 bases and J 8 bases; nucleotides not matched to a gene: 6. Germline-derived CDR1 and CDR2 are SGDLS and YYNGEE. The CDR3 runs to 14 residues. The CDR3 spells CASSVDGTGIGYTF. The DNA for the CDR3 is TGTGCCAGCAGCGTAGATGGGACAGGAATAGGCTACACCTTC.

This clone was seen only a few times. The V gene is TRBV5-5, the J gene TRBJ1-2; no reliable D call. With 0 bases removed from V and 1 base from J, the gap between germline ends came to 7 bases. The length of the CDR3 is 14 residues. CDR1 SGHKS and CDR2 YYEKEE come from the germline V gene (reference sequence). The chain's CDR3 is CASSLAPVNYGYTF. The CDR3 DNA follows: TGTGCCAGCAGCTTGGCGCCGGTTAACTATGGCTACACCTTC.

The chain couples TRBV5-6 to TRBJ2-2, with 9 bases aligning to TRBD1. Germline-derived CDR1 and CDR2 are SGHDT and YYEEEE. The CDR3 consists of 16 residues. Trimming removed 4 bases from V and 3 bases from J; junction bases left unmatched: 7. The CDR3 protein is CASSDSGTGYTGELFF. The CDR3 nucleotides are TGTGCCAGCAGCGACTCCGGGACAGGGTACACCGGGGAGCTGTTTTTT.

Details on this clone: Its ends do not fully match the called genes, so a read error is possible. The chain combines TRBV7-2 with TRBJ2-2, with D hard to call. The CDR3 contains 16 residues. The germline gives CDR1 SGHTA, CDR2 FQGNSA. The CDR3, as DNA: TGTGCCAGCAGACCCCCCCAGACTCCGAATACCGGGGAGCTGTTTTTT. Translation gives CASRPPQTPNTGELFF.

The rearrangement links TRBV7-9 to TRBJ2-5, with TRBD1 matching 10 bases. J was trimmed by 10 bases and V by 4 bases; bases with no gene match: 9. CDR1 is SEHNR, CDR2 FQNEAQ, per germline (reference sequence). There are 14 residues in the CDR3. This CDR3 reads CASSSGQGGSHQYF. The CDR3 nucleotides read TGTGCCAGCAGCTCCGGACAGGGGGGATCACACCAGTACTTC.

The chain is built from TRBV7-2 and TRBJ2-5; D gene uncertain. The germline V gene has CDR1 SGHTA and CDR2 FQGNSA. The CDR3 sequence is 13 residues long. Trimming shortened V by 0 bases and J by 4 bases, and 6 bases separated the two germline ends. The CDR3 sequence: CASSLAMRETQYF. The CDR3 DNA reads TGTGCCAGCAGCTTAGCGATGAGAGAGACCCAGTACTTC.

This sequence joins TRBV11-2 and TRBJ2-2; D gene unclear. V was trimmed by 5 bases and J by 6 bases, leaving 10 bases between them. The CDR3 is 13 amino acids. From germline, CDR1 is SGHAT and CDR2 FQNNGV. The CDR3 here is CASSPIRAGELFF. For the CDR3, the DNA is TGTGCCAGCAGCCCTATAAGAGCCGGGGAGCTGTTTTTT.

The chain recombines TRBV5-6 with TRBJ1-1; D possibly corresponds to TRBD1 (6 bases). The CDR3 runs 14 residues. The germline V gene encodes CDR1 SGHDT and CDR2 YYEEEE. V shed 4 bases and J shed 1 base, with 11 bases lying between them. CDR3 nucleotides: TGTGCCAGCAGCCCCCTAGGGGGGAACACTGAAGCTTTCTTT. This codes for CASSPLGGNTEAFF. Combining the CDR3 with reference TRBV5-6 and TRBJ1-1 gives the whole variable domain DAGVTQSPTHLIKTRGQQVTLRCSPKSGHDTVSWYQQALGQGPQFIFQYYEEEERQRGNFPDRFSGHQFPNYSSELNVNALLLGDSALYLCASSPLGGNTEAFFGQGTRLTVV.

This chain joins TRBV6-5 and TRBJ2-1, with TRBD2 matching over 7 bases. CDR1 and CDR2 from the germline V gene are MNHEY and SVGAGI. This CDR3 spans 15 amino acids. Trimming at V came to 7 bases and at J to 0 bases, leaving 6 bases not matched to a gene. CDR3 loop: CASTQRGSSYNEQFF. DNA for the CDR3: TGTGCCAGCACCCAGCGGGGAAGCTCCTACAATGAGCAGTTCTTC.